This TCR beta chain was sequenced during a study of sequential checkpoint blockade in melanoma. The wider study: About 90 pretreatment tumor DNA samples were TCRβ immunosequenced.

Germline V gene sequence: CDR1 SNHLY, CDR2 FYNNEI. CDR3 length: 12 residues. V was cut by 7 bases and J by 5 bases, with 12 bases left in between. Treatment here: randomized to nivolumab then ipilimumab (arm A) or the reverse (arm B). This clone has more than one count but fewer than ten. Only in-frame clones appear in the TCRdb table, and some are missing; sequencing was by immunoSEQ multiplex PCR. The repertoire holds about 12,000 clones, approximately 24% seen once, with about 21% in the top ten. The V gene is TRBV2, the J gene TRBJ2-7; D perhaps matches TRBD1 (5 bases). The TCR sequence derives from a human donor with melanoma. The specimen was tumor tissue (inferred from file names), collected from a patient given nivolumab and ipilimumab in sequence. The CDR3 DNA sequence: TGTGCCAGCACACGGCAGGGCCACGAGCAGTACGTC. This gives the protein CASTRQGHEQYV.